The entry below gives a single T cell receptor beta chain sequence along with its context. Here immunoSEQ multiplex PCR was the method, and the copy in TCRdb shows in-frame clones only, minus some. Among around 90,000 clones listed, roughly 86% were seen once. This sample stems from a study of OX40 agonist ivuxolimab in advanced cancers. This sequence was found in an adult with an advanced solid tumor such as melanoma, head and neck, liver or kidney cancer. Sequencing was performed on CD4+ or CD8+ T cells sorted from blood, taken in a trial of the OX40 agonist ivuxolimab.

The CDR3 protein is CASSPLLDRGGTDTQYF. In nucleotides, the CDR3 is TGTGCCAGCTCACCACTTCTGGACCGAGGGGGCACAGATACGCAGTATTTT. The chain combines TRBV18 with TRBJ2-3, with D possibly called TRBD1 or TRBD2 (5 bases each). The CDR3 runs to 17 residues. The V gene's germline CDR1 is KGHSH and CDR2 LQKENI. V was cut by 1 base and J by 1 base, with 15 bases left in between.